One T cell receptor (beta chain) is described in this entry. V lost 0 bases to trimming and J lost 7 bases; unmatched junction nucleotides: 11. Germline CDR1 reads MGHRA; CDR2 reads YSYEKL. The CDR3 is made up of 18 amino acids. This entry comes from a study of shared T cell receptors in the human thymus. TCRdb keeps only in-frame clones here, not all; method: immunoSEQ multiplex PCR. The data show fewer than 700,000 clones, roughly 90% seen once. These data were also filed under a second study, of human thymus T cells. That paper adds: Each of the donors was a healthy Finnish infant who was undergoing open corrective cardiac surgery for congenital heart defects. The source of the thymus tissue was resections taken during corrective heart surgery. Thymic and blood repertoires seemed to favor certain V and J genes. Highly overlapping thymic repertoires among unrelated individuals were reported in related research.

The chain uses TRBV4-1 and TRBJ2-1; 11 bases map to TRBD2. The specimen sequenced was thymocytes. This TCR derives from a boy under three years old with a congenital heart defect. Here the CDR3 reads CASSQEGASGRRENEQFF. Here the CDR3 DNA reads TGCGCCAGCAGCCAAGAAGGGGCTAGCGGGAGGAGGGAGAATGAGCAGTTCTTC.